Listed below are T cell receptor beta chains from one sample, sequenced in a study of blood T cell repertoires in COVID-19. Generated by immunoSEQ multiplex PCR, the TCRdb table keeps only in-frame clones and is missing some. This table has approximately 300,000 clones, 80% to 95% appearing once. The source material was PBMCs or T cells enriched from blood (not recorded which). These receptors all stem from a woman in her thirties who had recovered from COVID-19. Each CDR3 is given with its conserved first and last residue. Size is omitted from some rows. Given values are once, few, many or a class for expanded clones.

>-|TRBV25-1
CASNGGSGTYGYTF
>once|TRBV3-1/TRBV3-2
CASSQDLIAGAETQYF
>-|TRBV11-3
CASTLGQSWANVLTF
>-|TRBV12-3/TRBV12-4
CASTNYPNEKLFF
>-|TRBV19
CASSIQHSNEKLFF
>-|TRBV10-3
CAIAEQGGEKLFF
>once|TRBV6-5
CASRNGQNTEAFF
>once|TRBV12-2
CASRLGRNVYNSPLHF
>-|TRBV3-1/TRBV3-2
CASSQTLGGYQPQHF
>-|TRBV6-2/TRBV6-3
CASSSGQGMSSYNSPLHF
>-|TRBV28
CASSLTVHYGYTF
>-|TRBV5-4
CASSPGGFDTQYF
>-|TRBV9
CASSVEVRGDEQFF
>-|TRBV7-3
CASSLTSGGYNEQFF
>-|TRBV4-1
CASSHQGTEETQYF
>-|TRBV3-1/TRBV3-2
CASHPWGTSGGETQYF
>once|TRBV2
CASTGEIAEAFF
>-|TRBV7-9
CASSQATGVNTEAFF
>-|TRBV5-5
CASSLVQGRPSYEQYF
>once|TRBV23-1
CASQYTNAEAFF
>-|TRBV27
CASSVDRREKLFF
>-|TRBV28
CASRPGGSYGYTF
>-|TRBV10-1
CASVRVADNQPQHF
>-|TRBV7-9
CASSLGLAGASIQETQYF
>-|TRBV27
CASSLSSGYGYTF
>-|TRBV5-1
CASSPSASGTGETQYF
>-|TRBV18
CASSPPVGETQYF
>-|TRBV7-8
CASSLGQFGEKLFF
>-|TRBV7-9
CASTLNSGGHNEQFF
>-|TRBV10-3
CAISREGYGYTF
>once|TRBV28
CASSFSWQRDYGYTF
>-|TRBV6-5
CASSSYRGREETQYF
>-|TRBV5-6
CASSLNSLSYGYTF
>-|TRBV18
CASSRQGSTEAFF
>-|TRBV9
CASSVDAGTGNTIYF
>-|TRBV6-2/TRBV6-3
CASSNYKGETQYF
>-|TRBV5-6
CASSLYDRLYEKLFF
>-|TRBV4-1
CASSPTGQQETQYF
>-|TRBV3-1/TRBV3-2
CASSQAGDPYEQYF
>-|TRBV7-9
CASSPRVDDYEQYF
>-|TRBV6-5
CASKLGTGGIDTQYF
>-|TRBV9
CASSAGVGPGVRGEQYF
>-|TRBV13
CASSLRMADRGDGNQPQHF
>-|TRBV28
CASRLLLAGEPGELFF
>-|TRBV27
CASSPGVGVNTEAFF
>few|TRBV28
CASESSNIYEQYF
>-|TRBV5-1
CASSLAQGNTDTQYF
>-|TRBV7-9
CASSSTSGEYNEQFF
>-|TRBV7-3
CASSSTRGRRIDEQFF
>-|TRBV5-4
CASSTGTGSYNEQFF
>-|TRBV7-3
CASSLMTGRGYTF
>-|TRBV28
CASSLSLLSGGGYTF
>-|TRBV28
CASSLRGGLNTEAFF
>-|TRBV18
CASSPPRQGANTGELFF
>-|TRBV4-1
CASSPDSGREEQYF
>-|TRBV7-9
CASSSGQSNVGLQNTEAFF
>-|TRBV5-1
CASSLGQGDSPLHF
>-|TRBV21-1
CASSKGERTAANQPQHF
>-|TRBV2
CASSEDRGSEKLFF
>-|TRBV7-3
CASSPNGTPQETQYF